What follows describes a single T cell receptor (beta chain). The sample belongs to a study of shared clonotypes between healthy human individuals. TCRdb keeps only in-frame clones here, not all; method: immunoSEQ multiplex PCR. The sample contains fewer than 350,000 clones, more than 75% of which appear only once. The sequence came from a man in his late teens or twenties in good health. The sequenced sample consisted of memory CD8+ T cells sorted from blood. Regarding subset: CD45RO+ cells pooled with CCR7-negative TemRA cells.

In DNA form, the CDR3 reads TGTGCCAGCAGCTCCCACTCAGCGGGCGAAGCTTTCTTT. Protein product: CASSSHSAGEAFF. The V call is TRBV11-1, the J call TRBJ1-1, with D hard to call. The CDR3 is made up of 13 amino acids. With 4 bases removed from V and 8 bases from J, the gap between germline ends came to 14 bases. The germline V gene encodes CDR1 SGHAT and CDR2 FQDESV (reference sequence).